The 18 T cell receptor beta chains below all came from one sample that was sequenced in a study of post-analysis software for immune sequencing data. Which antigens these TCRs recognize remains unknown. Study outcomes and limitations: Controls had lower frequencies than patients of four or five TRBV segments, which included TRBV5-6, TRBV5-1 and TRBV20-1.

Unique-molecular-identifier-tagged TCR beta cDNA libraries were used. TCRdb itself ran the PCR reads through MiXCR, one entry per CDR3 protein. The data contain hundreds of thousands of distinct CDR3 sequences, roughly 27% of them seen just once; the ten biggest clones take up 0.5% to 0.6%. The sequencing input was blood. These receptors came from a girl between 10 and 17 years old with multiple sclerosis.

Turning to this clonotype: Compared with germline, one end of the junction differs, possibly owing to a read error. The chain recombines TRBV5-5 with TRBJ1-4; no firm D call. This CDR3 has 15 amino acids. Per the germline V gene, CDR1 is SGHKS and CDR2 is YYEKEE (reference sequence). For the CDR3, the DNA is TGTGCCAGCAGCTTCGGACCTCTTCCTGGTGAAAAACGGTTTTTT. Protein product: CASSFGPLPGEKRFF.

The chain employs TRBV5-1 and TRBJ1-5; 9 positions match TRBD1. Germline CDR1 reads SGHRS; CDR2 reads YFSETQ. The CDR3 contains 19 residues. The V and J ends lost 4 bases and 1 base, in that order; junction bases with no gene match: 15. CDR3 sequence: CASSRHPTKQGASNQPQHF. In DNA form, the CDR3 reads TGCGCCAGCAGCCGTCACCCGACAAAACAGGGGGCCAGCAATCAGCCCCAGCATTTT.

The V call is TRBV5-6, the J call TRBJ2-2; a weak D match, TRBD1 (5 bases). CDR3 size: 14 residues. Germline V gene lookup returns CDR1 SGHDT and CDR2 YYEEEE. Trimming stripped 5 bases from V and 2 bases from J, with 10 bases between. Here the CDR3 reads CASSPGHNTGELFF. In nucleotides, the CDR3 is TGTGCCAGCAGTCCAGGACACAACACCGGGGAGCTGTTTTTT.

This clonotype was picked up a small number of times. This chain joins TRBV9 and TRBJ2-5; D gene uncertain. CDR1 and CDR2 (germline): SGDLS, YYNGEE. V lost 0 bases and J 0 bases, leaving 6 bases between the germline ends. The length of the CDR3 is 14 residues. DNA of the CDR3: TGTGCCAGCAGCGTAGGAGCGCACCAAGAGACCCAGTACTTC. Translated: CASSVGAHQETQYF.

This clonotype was recorded at least ten times. The chain recombines TRBV15 with TRBJ2-7, with 9 nucleotides matching TRBD1. Trimming at V came to 4 bases and at J to 5 bases, leaving 6 bases not matched to a gene. The CDR3 loop spans 14 amino acids. Germline V CDR1 and CDR2: LNHNV, YYDKDF (reference sequence). The CDR3 DNA sequence: TGTGCCACCAGCATGGACAGGGGTGATGACGAGCAGTACTTC. Amino acids: CATSMDRGDDEQYF.

The table lists this clonotype with a few counts. V and J are TRBV3-1 and TRBJ2-3; 7 nucleotides match TRBD1. Losses at the gene ends were 8 bases for V and 2 bases for J; bases not matched to a gene: 4. Germline V gene data show CDR1 as LGHDT and CDR2 as YNNKEL (reference sequence). The CDR3 covers 13 residues. The DNA of the CDR3 is TGTGCCAGCGAGGACAGGAACACAGATACGCAGTATTTT. This sequence encodes CASEDRNTDTQYF.

This sequence joins TRBV28 and TRBJ2-3, with 7 nucleotides matching TRBD2. V was pared by 6 bases and J by 2 bases, with 11 bases of the junction left unmatched. There are 16 residues in the CDR3. Germline V gene sequence: CDR1 MDHEN, CDR2 SYDVKM. The CDR3 bases are TGTGCCAGCAGAAAAAGGGGAGGGCTAATCACAGATACGCAGTATTTT. The encoded protein is CASRKRGGLITDTQYF.

The sample holds a few counts of this clonotype. This chain links TRBV7-8 with TRBJ2-1; 10 nucleotides align to TRBD2. The CDR3 consists of 16 residues. CDR1 and CDR2 (germline): SGHVS, FQNEAQ. V lost 0 bases to trimming and J lost 7 bases; unmatched junction nucleotides: 6. The CDR3 protein is CASSLALAGVSNEQFF. Written as DNA, the CDR3 is TGTGCCAGCAGCTTAGCGCTAGCGGGAGTTAGTAATGAGCAGTTCTTC.

V and J are TRBV12-3 or TRBV12-4 and TRBJ2-1, with TRBD2 matching over 11 bases. The CDR3 is 17 amino acids. The V and J ends lost 4 bases and 7 bases, in that order; junction bases with no gene match: 12. CDR3 in amino acids: CASSSTGSGGAWNEQFF. The CDR3 bases are TGTGCCAGCAGTTCAACCGGTAGCGGGGGGGCTTGGAATGAGCAGTTCTTC.

This clonotype was observed a few times. The chain couples TRBV6-2 or TRBV6-3 to TRBJ1-2; D unresolved. The CDR3 is 11 residues long. Trimming left V 6 bases short and J 6 bases short, with 8 bases between. Germline lookup yields CDR1 MNHEY and CDR2 SVGEGT. CDR3 sequence: CASRRAHGYTF. DNA of the CDR3: TGTGCCAGCAGGAGGGCCCATGGCTACACCTTC.

This clonotype was observed a handful of times. The gene calls are TRBV6-2 or TRBV6-3 and TRBJ2-3; TRBD2 is a possible D gene (6 bases). With 10 bases removed from V and 8 bases from J, the gap between germline ends came to 13 bases. Germline V gene sequence: CDR1 MNHEY, CDR2 SVGEGT. This CDR3 is 11 amino acids long. The DNA for the CDR3 is TGTGCCACCTCTGAGGGAGGTACGCAGTATTTT. It encodes CATSEGGTQYF.

The chain is built from TRBV3-1 and TRBJ2-7, with a tentative D call TRBD2 (5 bases). The CDR3 covers 14 residues. V lost 0 bases and J lost 7, with 13 bases in between. Germline assignment: CDR1 LGHDT and CDR2 YNNKEL (reference sequence). CDR3 nucleotide sequence: TGTGCCAGCAGCCAAGACTTAGCGCGTGATGAGCAGTACTTC. Translated: CASSQDLARDEQYF.

The genes are TRBV12-3 or TRBV12-4 and TRBJ1-4; D gene ambiguous. CDR3 length: 13 amino acids. Trimming cost V 3 bases and J 7 bases, with 9 bases left between them. The CDR3 DNA sequence: TGTGCCAGCAGTTTCCGGCGGATTGAAAAACTGTTTTTT. This encodes CASSFRRIEKLFF.

As for this clonotype: At one of its ends the junction is not consistent with the germline gene, which may arise from a read error. J is TRBJ2-3 and V is TRBV10-3; 7 bases are shared with TRBD2. Germline CDR1 ENHRY, CDR2 SYGVKD. CDR3 length: 16 amino acids. CDR3: CAIGDPGGPSTDTQYF. In nucleotides, the CDR3 is TGTGCCATCGGTGACCCGGGGGGACCCAGCACAGATACGCAGTATTTT.

This clonotype was picked up many times. J is TRBJ2-3 and V is TRBV29-1; TRBD1 or TRBD2 may be the D gene (5 bases each). Germline values: CDR1 SQVTM, CDR2 ANQGSEA. V dropped 6 bases and J dropped 2 bases, with 12 bases sitting between them. The length of the CDR3 is 13 residues. CDR3 region: CSVEGRVTDTQYF. CDR3 coding DNA: TGCAGCGTCGAGGGACGGGTCACAGATACGCAGTATTTT.

This chain connects TRBV6-5 to TRBJ2-5; no reliable D call. V was pared by 7 bases and J by 2 bases, with 11 bases between. CDR3 length: 13 amino acids. Germline V gene sequence: CDR1 MNHEY, CDR2 SVGAGI. The DNA of the CDR3 is TGTGCCAGCACAGACCCCCCACAAGAGACCCAGTACTTC. This gives the protein CASTDPPQETQYF.

The DNA of the CDR3 is TGCAGTGCTAGAGATGTGCAGTTAGAAGATACGCAGTATTTT. It translates to CSARDVQLEDTQYF. The chain uses TRBV20-1 and TRBJ2-3; D is undetermined. The CDR3 is 14 residues long. V lost 0 bases, J lost 5 bases, and 12 bases lay in between. The germline V gene encodes CDR1 DFQATT and CDR2 SNEGSKA (reference sequence).

The gene calls are TRBV11-2 and TRBJ2-7, with 10 nucleotides matching TRBD2. J gave up 5 bases and V 8 bases, and 9 bases lay outside the gene matches. CDR3 length equals 14 residues. CDR1 is SGHAT, CDR2 FQNNGV, per germline. CDR3 sequence: CASHSSGRANEQYF. The CDR3 bases are TGTGCCAGCCACTCAAGCGGGAGGGCCAACGAGCAGTACTTC.